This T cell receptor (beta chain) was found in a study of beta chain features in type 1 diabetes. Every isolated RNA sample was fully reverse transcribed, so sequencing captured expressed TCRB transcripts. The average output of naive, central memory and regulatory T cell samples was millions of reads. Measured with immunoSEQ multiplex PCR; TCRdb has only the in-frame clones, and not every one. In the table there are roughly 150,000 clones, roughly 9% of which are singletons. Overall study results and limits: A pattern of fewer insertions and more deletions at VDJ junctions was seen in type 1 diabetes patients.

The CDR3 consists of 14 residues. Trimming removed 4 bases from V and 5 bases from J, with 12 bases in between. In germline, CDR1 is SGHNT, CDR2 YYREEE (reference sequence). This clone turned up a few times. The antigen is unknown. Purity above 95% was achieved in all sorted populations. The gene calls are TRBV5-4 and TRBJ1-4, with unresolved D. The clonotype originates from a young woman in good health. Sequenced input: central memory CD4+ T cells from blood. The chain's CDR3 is CASSLTGGNEKLFF. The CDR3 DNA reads TGTGCCAGCAGCCTCACGGGAGGGAATGAAAAACTGTTTTTT.